This T cell receptor beta chain was observed in a study of blood T cell repertoires in COVID-19. Across the study: The origin of the acute and convalescent COVID-19 samples was the United States, Italy and Spain. The cDNA or gDNA used as material had been derived from T cells, B-cell-depleted T cells, or PBMCs.

Original processing notes: The authors estimated nucleated cell counts from reference gene primer amplification. Data came from immunoSEQ multiplex PCR; TCRdb stores just in-frame clones and leaves some out. That table furnishes V, J and clone size, whereas the DNA furnished D and trimming. The data hold some 150,000 clones, with approximately 86% observed a single time. The CDR3 sequence is 15 residues long. CDR1 and CDR2 (germline): SGHAT, FQNNGV. Unmatched junction bases numbered 6, after V lost 5 bases and J lost 6 bases. Material for sequencing was peripheral blood. This sequence was found in a woman between 55 and 75 years old who had recovered from COVID-19. This chain joins TRBV11-2 and TRBJ2-2, with 10 bases aligning to TRBD1. CDR3 in DNA: TGTGCCAGCAGCCGGGGACAGGGGTATTCCGGGGAGCTGTTTTTT. It yields the protein CASSRGQGYSGELFF. Filled out from reference TRBV11-2 and TRBJ2-2, the complete variable domain reads EAGVAQSPRYKIIEKRQSVAFWCNPISGHATLYWYQQILGQGPKLLIQFQNNGVVDDSQLPKDRFSAERLKGVDSTLKIQPAKLEDSAVYLCASSRGQGYSGELFFGEGSRLTVL.